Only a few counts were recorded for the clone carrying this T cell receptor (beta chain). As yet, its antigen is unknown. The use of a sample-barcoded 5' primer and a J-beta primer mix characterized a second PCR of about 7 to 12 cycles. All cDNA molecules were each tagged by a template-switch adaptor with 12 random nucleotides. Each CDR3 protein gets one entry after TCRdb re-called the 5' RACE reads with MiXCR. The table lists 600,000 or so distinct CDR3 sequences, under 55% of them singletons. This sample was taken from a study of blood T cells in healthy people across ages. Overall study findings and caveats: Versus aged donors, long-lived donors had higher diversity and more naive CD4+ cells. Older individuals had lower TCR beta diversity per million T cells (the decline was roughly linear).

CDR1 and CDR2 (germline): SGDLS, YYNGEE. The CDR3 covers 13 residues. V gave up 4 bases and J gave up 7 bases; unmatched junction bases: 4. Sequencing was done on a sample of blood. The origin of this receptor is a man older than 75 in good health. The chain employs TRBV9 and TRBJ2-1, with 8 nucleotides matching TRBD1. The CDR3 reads CASSTRQGNEQFF. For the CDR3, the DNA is TGTGCCAGCAGCACCCGACAGGGGAATGAGCAGTTCTTC.